One T cell receptor beta chain is described in this entry. Its target is not known. This specimen belongs to a study of shared clonotypes between healthy human individuals. Study background: The study drew on two women and a few men aged 18 to 49 as donors. The study, taken as a whole, reports: Clonotypes that were shared across a few donors made up about 5.1% of naive CD4 clonotypes.

Data came from immunoSEQ multiplex PCR; TCRdb stores just in-frame clones and leaves some out. The table records a few million clones, more than 80% of them present only once. Donors, healthy HIV-negative adults, lacked recent acute infections or vaccinations. The ends were cut back, 2 bases at V and 5 bases at J, with 12 bases in the middle. The CDR3 is 14 amino acids. Per germline, CDR1 MNHEY and CDR2 SVGAGI. This clonotype was sampled from a man between 18 and 35 years old in good health. J is TRBJ1-1 and V is TRBV6-5; D not certain. What was sequenced was naive CD4+ T cells sorted from blood. Sample subset: CD45RA+ positively selected. CDR3 coding DNA: TGTGCCAGCAGTTACAGTATCCGGGTAACTGAAGCTTTCTTT. Translation gives CASSYSIRVTEAFF.